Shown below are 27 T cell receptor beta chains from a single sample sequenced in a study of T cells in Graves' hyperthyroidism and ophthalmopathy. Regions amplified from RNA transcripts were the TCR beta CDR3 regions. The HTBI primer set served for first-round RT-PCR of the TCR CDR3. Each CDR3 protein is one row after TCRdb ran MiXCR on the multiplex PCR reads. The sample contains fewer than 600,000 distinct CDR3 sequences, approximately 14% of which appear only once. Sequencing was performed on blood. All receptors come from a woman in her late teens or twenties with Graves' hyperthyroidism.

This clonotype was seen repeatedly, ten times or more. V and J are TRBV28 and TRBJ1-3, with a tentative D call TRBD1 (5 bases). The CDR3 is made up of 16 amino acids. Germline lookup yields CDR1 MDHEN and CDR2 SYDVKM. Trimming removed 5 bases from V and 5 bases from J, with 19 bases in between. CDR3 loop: CASSPPNIDRRNTIYF. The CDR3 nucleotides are TGTGCCAGCAGTCCTCCTAATATCGACAGACGAAACACCATATATTTT.

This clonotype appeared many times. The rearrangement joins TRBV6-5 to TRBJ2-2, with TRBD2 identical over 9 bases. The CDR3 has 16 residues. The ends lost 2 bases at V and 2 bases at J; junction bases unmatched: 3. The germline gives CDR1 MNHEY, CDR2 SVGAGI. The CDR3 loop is CASSYGLAGNTGELFF. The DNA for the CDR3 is TGTGCCAGCAGTTACGGGCTAGCGGGAAACACCGGGGAGCTGTTTTTT.

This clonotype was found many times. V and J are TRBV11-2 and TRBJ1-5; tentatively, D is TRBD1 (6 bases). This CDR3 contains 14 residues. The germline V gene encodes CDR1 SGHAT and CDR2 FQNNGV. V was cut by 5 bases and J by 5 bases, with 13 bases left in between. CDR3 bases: TGTGCCAGCAGCCCAGAGGGGGAATATCAGCCCCAGCATTTT. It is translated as CASSPEGEYQPQHF.

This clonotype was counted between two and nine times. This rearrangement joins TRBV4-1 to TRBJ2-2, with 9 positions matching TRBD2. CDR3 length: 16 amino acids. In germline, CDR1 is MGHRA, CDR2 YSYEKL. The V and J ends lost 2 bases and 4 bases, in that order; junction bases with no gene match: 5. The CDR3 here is CASSQRAGGFTGELFF. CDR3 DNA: TGCGCCAGCAGCCAACGCGCGGGAGGGTTCACCGGGGAGCTGTTTTTT.

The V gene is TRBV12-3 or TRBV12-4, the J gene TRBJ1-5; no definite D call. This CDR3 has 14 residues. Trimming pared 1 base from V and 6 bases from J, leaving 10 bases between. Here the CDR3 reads CASSLGQVRQPQHF. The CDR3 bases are TGTGCCAGCAGTTTAGGGCAGGTGCGTCAGCCCCAGCATTTT.

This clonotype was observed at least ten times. The CDR3 nucleotides read TGTGCCAGCAGCCCGTTGGGTGACAATGAGCAGTTCTTC. This translates into CASSPLGDNEQFF. This chain connects TRBV7-9 to TRBJ2-1; D gene ambiguous. This CDR3 spans 13 amino acids. Trimming removed 5 bases from V and 5 bases from J, with 10 bases in between. Germline-derived CDR1 and CDR2 are SEHNR and FQNEAQ (reference sequence).

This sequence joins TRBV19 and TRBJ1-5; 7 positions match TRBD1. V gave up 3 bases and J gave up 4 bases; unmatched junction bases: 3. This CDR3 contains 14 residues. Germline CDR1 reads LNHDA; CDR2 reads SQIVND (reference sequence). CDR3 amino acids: CASSIATGNQPQHF. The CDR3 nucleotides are TGTGCCAGTAGTATCGCGACAGGGAATCAGCCCCAGCATTTT.

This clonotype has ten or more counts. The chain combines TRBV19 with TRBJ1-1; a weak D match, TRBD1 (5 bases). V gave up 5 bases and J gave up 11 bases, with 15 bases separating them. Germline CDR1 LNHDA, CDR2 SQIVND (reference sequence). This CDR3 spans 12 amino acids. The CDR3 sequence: CASSPWAGLAFF. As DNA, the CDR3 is TGTGCCAGTAGTCCCTGGGCAGGGTTGGCTTTCTTT.

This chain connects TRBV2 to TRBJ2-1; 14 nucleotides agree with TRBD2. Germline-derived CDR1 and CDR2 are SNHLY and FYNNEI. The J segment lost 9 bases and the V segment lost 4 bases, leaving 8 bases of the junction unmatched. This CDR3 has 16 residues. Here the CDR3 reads CASSGPGLAGVGEQFF. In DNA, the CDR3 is TGTGCCAGCAGTGGTCCGGGACTAGCGGGAGTTGGTGAGCAGTTCTTC.

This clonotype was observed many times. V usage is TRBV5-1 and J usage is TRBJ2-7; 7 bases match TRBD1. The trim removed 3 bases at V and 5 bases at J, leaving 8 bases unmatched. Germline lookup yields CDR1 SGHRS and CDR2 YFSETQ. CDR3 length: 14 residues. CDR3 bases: TGCGCCAGCAGCTCACAGGGGAGTTGGAACGAGCAGTACGTC. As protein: CASSSQGSWNEQYV.

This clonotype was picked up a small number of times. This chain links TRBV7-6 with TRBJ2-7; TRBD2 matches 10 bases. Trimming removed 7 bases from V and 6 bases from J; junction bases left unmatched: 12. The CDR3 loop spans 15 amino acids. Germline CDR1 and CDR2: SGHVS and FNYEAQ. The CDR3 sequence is CASMGLAGVVGEQYF. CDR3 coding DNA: TGTGCCAGCATGGGCCTAGCGGGAGTAGTAGGCGAGCAGTACTTC.

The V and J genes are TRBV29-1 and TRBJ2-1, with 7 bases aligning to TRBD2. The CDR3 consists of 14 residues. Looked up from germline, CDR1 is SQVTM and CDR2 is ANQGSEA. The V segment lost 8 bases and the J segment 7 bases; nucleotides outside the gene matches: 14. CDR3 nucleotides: TGCAGCACCCAGGGCTCTAGCGGACCGAATGAGCAGTTCTTC. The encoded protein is CSTQGSSGPNEQFF.

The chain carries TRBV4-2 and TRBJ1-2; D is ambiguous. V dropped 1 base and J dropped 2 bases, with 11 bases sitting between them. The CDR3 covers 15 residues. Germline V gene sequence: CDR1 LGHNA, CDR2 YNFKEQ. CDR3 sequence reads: CASSQVLGGNYGYTF. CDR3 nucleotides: TGTGCCAGCAGCCAAGTTCTTGGCGGAAACTATGGCTACACCTTC.

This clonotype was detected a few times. The CDR3 loop reads CSAKGSGRSDTQYF. Here the CDR3 DNA reads TGCAGTGCTAAGGGTAGCGGGAGGTCTGATACGCAGTATTTT. The J gene is TRBJ2-3, the V gene TRBV20-1; 10 bases line up with TRBD2. Looked up from germline, CDR1 is DFQATT and CDR2 is SNEGSKA (reference sequence). Losses at the gene ends were 4 bases for V and 6 bases for J; bases not matched to a gene: 7. The CDR3 is 14 amino acids.

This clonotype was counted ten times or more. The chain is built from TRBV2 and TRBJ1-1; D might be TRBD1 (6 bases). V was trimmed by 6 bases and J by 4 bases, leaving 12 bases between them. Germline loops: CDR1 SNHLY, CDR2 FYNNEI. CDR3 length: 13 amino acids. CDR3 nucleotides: TGTGCCAGCAGGCCAGGGGTGAGCACTGAAGCTTTCTTT. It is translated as CASRPGVSTEAFF.

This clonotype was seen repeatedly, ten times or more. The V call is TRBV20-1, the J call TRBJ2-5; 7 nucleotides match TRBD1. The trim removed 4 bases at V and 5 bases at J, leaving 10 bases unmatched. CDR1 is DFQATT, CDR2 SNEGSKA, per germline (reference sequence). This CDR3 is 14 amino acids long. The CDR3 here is CSATRRGGLETQYF. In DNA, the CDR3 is TGCAGTGCTACCCGTAGAGGGGGCTTGGAGACCCAGTACTTC.

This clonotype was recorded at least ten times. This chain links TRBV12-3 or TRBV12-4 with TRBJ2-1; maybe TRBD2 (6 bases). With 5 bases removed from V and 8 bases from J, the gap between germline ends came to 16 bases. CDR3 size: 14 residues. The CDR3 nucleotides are TGTGCCAGCAGTACTAACGGGAGTCGGGATGAGCAGTTCTTC. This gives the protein CASSTNGSRDEQFF.

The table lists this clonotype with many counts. The CDR3 region has the DNA TGCAGTGCTAGAGTAGGGACTAGCGGGAGCTCCTACAATGAGCAGTTCTTC. Protein product: CSARVGTSGSSYNEQFF. The chain has TRBV20-1 and TRBJ2-1; TRBD2 matches 14 bases. Germline V lookup: CDR1 DFQATT, CDR2 SNEGSKA (reference sequence). V lost 1 base, J lost 0 bases, and 2 bases stayed unmatched. The CDR3 is made up of 17 amino acids.

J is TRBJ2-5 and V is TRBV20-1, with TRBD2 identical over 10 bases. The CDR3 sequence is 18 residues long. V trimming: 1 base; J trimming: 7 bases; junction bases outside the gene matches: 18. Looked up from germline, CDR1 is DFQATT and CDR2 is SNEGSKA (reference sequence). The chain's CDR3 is CSARGGSLSGRSGGTQYF. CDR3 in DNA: TGCAGTGCTAGAGGGGGGTCCCTTAGCGGGAGGTCGGGTGGGACCCAGTACTTC.

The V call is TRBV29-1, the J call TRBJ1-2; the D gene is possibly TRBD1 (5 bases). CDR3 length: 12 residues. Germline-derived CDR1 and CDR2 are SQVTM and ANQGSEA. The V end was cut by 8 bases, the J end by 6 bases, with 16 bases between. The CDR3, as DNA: TGCAGCTCTACCCCCGGGACGGATGGCTACACCTTC. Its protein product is CSSTPGTDGYTF.

The DNA for the CDR3 is TGTGCCAGCAGCTTATACAGACCCCGGGAGAACACCGGGGAGCTGTTTTTT. Residues: CASSLYRPRENTGELFF. The chain employs TRBV11-2 and TRBJ2-2, with a possible D match to TRBD2 (5 bases). This CDR3 comprises 17 residues. The germline CDR1 and CDR2 sequences are SGHAT and FQNNGV. Trimming left V 2 bases short and J 1 base short, with 14 bases between. The full variable domain, rest sourced from reference TRBV11-2 and TRBJ2-2, is EAGVAQSPRYKIIEKRQSVAFWCNPISGHATLYWYQQILGQGPKLLIQFQNNGVVDDSQLPKDRFSAERLKGVDSTLKIQPAKLEDSAVYLCASSLYRPRENTGELFFGEGSRLTVL.

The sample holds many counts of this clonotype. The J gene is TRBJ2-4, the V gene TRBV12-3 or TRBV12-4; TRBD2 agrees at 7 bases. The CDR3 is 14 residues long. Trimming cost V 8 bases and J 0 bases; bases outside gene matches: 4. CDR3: CASGEGLAKNIQYF. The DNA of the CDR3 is TGTGCCAGCGGGGAGGGCCTAGCCAAAAACATTCAGTACTTC.

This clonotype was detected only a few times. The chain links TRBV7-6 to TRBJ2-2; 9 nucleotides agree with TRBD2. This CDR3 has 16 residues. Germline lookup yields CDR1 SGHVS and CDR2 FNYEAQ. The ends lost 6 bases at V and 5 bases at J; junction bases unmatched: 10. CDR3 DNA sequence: TGTGCCAGCAGGGCAAGCGCTAGCGGGATTACCGGGGAGCTGTTTTTT. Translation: CASRASASGITGELFF.

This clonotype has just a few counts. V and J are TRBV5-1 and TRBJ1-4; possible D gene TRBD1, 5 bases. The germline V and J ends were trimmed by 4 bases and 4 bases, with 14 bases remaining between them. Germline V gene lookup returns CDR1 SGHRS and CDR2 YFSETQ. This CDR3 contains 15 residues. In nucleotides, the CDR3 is TGCGCCAGCAGCCGGGACGGCCTTGATAATGAAAAACTGTTTTTT. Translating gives CASSRDGLDNEKLFF. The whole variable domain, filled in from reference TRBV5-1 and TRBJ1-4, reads KAGVTQTPRYLIKTRGQQVTLSCSPISGHRSVSWYQQTPGQGLQFLFEYFSETQRNKGNFPGRFSGRQFSNSRSEMNVSTLELGDSALYLCASSRDGLDNEKLFFGSGTQLSVL.

CDR3 coding DNA: TGTGCCAGCAGCCTTTCCGGGACAGGGGTATACGAGCAGTACTTC. Protein sequence: CASSLSGTGVYEQYF. V usage is TRBV28 and J usage is TRBJ2-7; 10 bases match TRBD1. Germline V CDR1 and CDR2: MDHEN, SYDVKM. The CDR3 covers 15 residues. Unmatched junction bases numbered 9, after V lost 6 bases and J lost 4 bases.

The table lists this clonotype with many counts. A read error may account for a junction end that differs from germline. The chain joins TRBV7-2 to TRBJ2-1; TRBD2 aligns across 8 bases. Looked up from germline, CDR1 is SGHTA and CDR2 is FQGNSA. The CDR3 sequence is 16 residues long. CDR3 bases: TGTGCCAGCAGCTCTATAGGACTAGCTTCCTCCAATGAGCAGTTCTTC. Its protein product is CASSSIGLASSNEQFF.

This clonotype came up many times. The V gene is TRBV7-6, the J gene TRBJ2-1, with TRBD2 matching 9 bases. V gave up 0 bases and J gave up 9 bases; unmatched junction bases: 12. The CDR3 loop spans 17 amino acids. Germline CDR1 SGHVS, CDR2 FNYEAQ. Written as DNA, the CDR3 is TGTGCCAGCAGCTTAGCGCTCAGTGCTAGCGGGGCCTTTGAGCAGTTCTTC. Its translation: CASSLALSASGAFEQFF.